The text below deals with one T cell receptor (beta chain). Using immunoSEQ multiplex PCR, the repertoire was profiled, and TCRdb retains in-frame clones only, with some absent. The table shows 42,000 or so clones, with less than 95% occurring only once. The CDR3 sequence is 16 residues long. Trimming stripped 0 bases from V and 5 bases from J, with 14 bases between. Germline V gene lookup returns CDR1 SGHRS and CDR2 YFSETQ. The sample belongs to a study of T cell changes during pregnancy in multiple sclerosis. This sequence originates from a female donor with multiple sclerosis, enrolled in a pregnancy study. Sequencing used CD8+ T cells from peripheral blood mononuclear cells, obtained in the first trimester of pregnancy. J is TRBJ2-2 and V is TRBV5-1; possibly TRBD2 for D (5 bases). The CDR3 DNA sequence: TGCGCCAGCAGCTTGGGGCACGGGGATCGAACCGGGGAGCTGTTTTTT. Translated, it gives CASSLGHGDRTGELFF.